This is a list of T cell receptor beta chains from one sample in a study of human T cells and chemical hapten exposure. TCRdb ran MiXCR on the RACE reads and lists one entry per CDR3 protein. The top ten clones hold approximately 5% of a sample with about 84,000 distinct CDR3 sequences, about 10% of them seen once. The sequencing here drew on whole blood, taken in connection with sensitization to the hapten diphenylcyclopropenone (DPC). These receptors came from a woman in her 50s with alopecia areata. Some clones in this sample may be carry-over from other donors' samples. CDR3s leave out the opening cysteine and the closing phenylalanine or tryptophan. The D gene is left open where the match is weak.

TRBV20-1 TRBD2 SALPFGTSPYNEQF
TRBV9 TRBD2 ASSTAAGETAQF
TRBV29-1 TRBD1 SVVGQGGQPQH
TRBV6-1 . ASRLQGLLVSGANVLT
TRBV5-1 . ASSWNSGLSYEQY
TRBV7-9 . ASSYVETQY
TRBV7-9 . ASSRTSFQY
TRBV10-1 . ASSGVTPGHTPANTGELF
TRBV19 TRBD1 ASSQFGTGGNQPQH
TRBV6-5 . ASSYSWTVNTEAF
TRBV28 TRBD2 ASSQLAGGQETQY
TRBV6-5 TRBD1 ASSLQGIAPHH